This T cell receptor beta chain was recorded in a study of identifying expanded T cells in peripheral blood. General study points: Clone count variance between two-week samples rose with total template count. Differentially abundant clones: about 1.2 between replicates, approximately 15 at two to three weeks, less than 20 at four.

No infections or other immune events were documented during collection. The CDR3 consists of 13 residues. Per the germline V gene, CDR1 is LNHNV and CDR2 is YYDKDF (reference sequence). V lost 4 bases to trimming and J lost 7 bases; unmatched junction nucleotides: 3. Profiled with immunoSEQ multiplex PCR; TCRdb holds only in-frame clones, not every one. The profile covers about 90,000 clones, with around 85% appearing a single time and 5.6% taken by the ten largest. With regard to this clone: What it binds is not known.

Sequencing used blood. The chain is built from TRBV15 and TRBJ1-4, with 7 bases aligning to TRBD1. The TCR was taken from a person aged 18-70 years in good health. The CDR3 DNA reads TGTGCCACCAGCACCAGGGGGTTTGAAAAACTGTTTTTT. Translation gives CATSTRGFEKLFF.